This passage covers 28 T cell receptor beta chains from one sample sequenced in a study of shared clonotypes between healthy human individuals. Produced via immunoSEQ multiplex PCR; TCRdb's table is partial and in-frame only. The table lists about 2,100,000 clones, more than 85% of them singletons. Positively selected for CCR7, the CD45RO-negative cells used as naive CD8 cells excluded terminally differentiated effector memory CD45RA+ cells. The specimen sequenced was naive CD8+ T cells from PBMCs. The source is a man between 18 and 35 years old in good health. Some clones in this sample may be carry-over from other donors' samples.

The V call is TRBV9, the J call TRBJ2-3; the match to TRBD1 covers 9 bases. With 4 bases clipped from V and 0 bases from J, the junction kept 6 bases outside the gene matches. The CDR3 is 16 residues long. From germline, CDR1 is SGDLS and CDR2 YYNGEE. CDR3 residues: CASSYGTGRSTDTQYF. The CDR3 DNA sequence: TGTGCCAGCAGCTACGGGACAGGGAGGAGCACAGATACGCAGTATTTT.

The gene calls are TRBV5-1 and TRBJ1-5, with 9 bases lining up with TRBD1. The CDR3 extends over 15 amino acids. From germline, CDR1 is SGHRS and CDR2 YFSETQ. Trimming removed 0 bases from V and 4 bases from J; junction bases left unmatched: 2. CDR3 in amino acids: CASSLGDRENQPQHF. DNA for the CDR3: TGCGCCAGCAGCTTGGGGGACAGGGAAAATCAGCCCCAGCATTTT.

The chain links TRBV6-5 to TRBJ1-1; D gene uncertain. From germline, CDR1 is MNHEY and CDR2 SVGAGI. CDR3 size: 15 residues. The germline V and J ends were trimmed by 6 bases and 1 base, with 15 bases remaining between them. For the CDR3, the DNA is TGTGCCAGCAGAACTAACTGGGGAGCGAACACTGAAGCTTTCTTT. Translated, it gives CASRTNWGANTEAFF.

This chain joins TRBV27 and TRBJ2-2, with TRBD2 matching over 9 bases. The CDR3 contains 14 residues. Trimming took 8 bases from V and 6 from J; bases not matched to a gene: 7. CDR1 and CDR2 from the germline V gene are MNHEY and SMNVEV (reference sequence). As DNA, the CDR3 is TGTGCCAGCTGGCTAGCGGGGTTACCCGGGGAGCTGTTTTTT. Translating gives CASWLAGLPGELFF.

The chain is built from TRBV19 and TRBJ1-4, with 8 positions matching TRBD1. Germline CDR1 LNHDA, CDR2 SQIVND (reference sequence). Losses at the gene ends were 6 bases for V and 12 bases for J; bases not matched to a gene: 12. The CDR3 contains 14 residues. CDR3: CASRGTTGVRELFF. CDR3 sequence (DNA): TGTGCCAGTAGAGGGACGACAGGGGTGCGAGAACTGTTTTTT.

Note on this clone: This CDR3 is also generated by other DNA sequences in the sample. This chain joins TRBV11-2 and TRBJ2-1; D unclear. This CDR3 spans 15 amino acids. The V gene lost 1 base and the J gene lost 0 bases, with 7 bases spanning the gap. Germline-derived CDR1 and CDR2 are SGHAT and FQNNGV. The CDR3 loop is CASSLGVGSYNEQFF. For the CDR3, the DNA is TGTGCCAGCAGCTTAGGGGTTGGCTCCTACAATGAGCAGTTCTTC.

V and J are TRBV2 and TRBJ2-7, with 7 nucleotides matching TRBD1. The germline V gene encodes CDR1 SNHLY and CDR2 FYNNEI. CDR3 length: 13 residues. V shed 6 bases, J shed 6 bases, and the junction held 8 bases outside the gene matches. CDR3 loop: CASRGQSSREQYF. The CDR3 bases are TGTGCCAGCAGGGGACAGAGCAGTCGCGAGCAGTACTTC.

Worth noting for this clone: In the same sample, other DNA sequences code for this CDR3. J is TRBJ1-1 and V is TRBV5-1; D is unresolved. V was clipped by 3 bases and J by 1 base, with 4 bases between them. The CDR3 contains 12 residues. CDR1 and CDR2 from the germline V gene are SGHRS and YFSETQ. For the CDR3, the DNA is TGCGCCAGCAGCTCATCGAACACTGAAGCTTTCTTT. This codes for CASSSSNTEAFF.

The V and J genes are TRBV5-4 and TRBJ2-1; D gene unclear. This CDR3 has 15 amino acids. V lost 0 bases and J 7 bases, leaving 14 bases between the germline ends. Germline V gene sequence: CDR1 SGHNT, CDR2 YYREEE (reference sequence). CDR3 in amino acids: CASSLVVGGYNEQFF. CDR3 DNA: TGTGCCAGCAGCTTGGTGGTGGGTGGGTATAATGAGCAGTTCTTC.

This rearrangement joins TRBV13 to TRBJ2-5; tentatively, D is TRBD1 (5 bases). Germline loops: CDR1 PRHDT, CDR2 FYEKMQ (reference sequence). The CDR3 totals 14 residues. V dropped 5 bases and J dropped 5 bases, with 15 bases sitting between them. The CDR3 loop is CASSLQTALETQYF. The CDR3 DNA is TGTGCCAGCAGCCTCCAGACAGCTCTGGAGACCCAGTACTTC. Filled out from reference TRBV13 and TRBJ2-5, the complete variable domain reads AAGVIQSPRHLIKEKRETATLKCYPIPRHDTVYWYQQGPGQDPQFLISFYEKMQSDKGSIPDRFSAQQFSDYHSELNMSSLELGDSALYFCASSLQTALETQYFGPGTRLLVL.

Only one count was recorded for this clone. V and J are TRBV11-2 and TRBJ2-1; no firm D call. The V gene lost 5 bases and the J gene lost 2 bases, with 10 bases spanning the gap. Germline V CDR1 and CDR2: SGHAT, FQNNGV. There are 14 residues in the CDR3. CDR3 in DNA: TGTGCCAGCAGCCCACTGAAGGCCTACAATGAGCAGTTCTTC. Protein product: CASSPLKAYNEQFF.

The chain combines TRBV7-9 with TRBJ2-5; perhaps D is TRBD1 or TRBD2 (6 bases each). V shed 7 bases and J shed 4 bases, with 16 bases lying between them. The CDR3 contains 14 residues. In germline, CDR1 is SEHNR, CDR2 FQNEAQ (reference sequence). This CDR3 reads CASTIGGPGETQYF. CDR3 DNA: TGTGCCAGCACCATTGGGGGGCCGGGAGAGACCCAGTACTTC.

This clone was counted a single time. The V gene is TRBV7-2, the J gene TRBJ2-3, with D possibly TRBD2 on 5 matching bases. Germline-derived CDR1 and CDR2 are SGHTA and FQGNSA. Trimming stripped 1 base from V and 2 bases from J, with 16 bases between. This CDR3 has 17 residues. CDR3 DNA sequence: TGTGCCAGCAGCTTAGTAGGTGGGAGATCTATCACAGATACGCAGTATTTT. This codes for CASSLVGGRSITDTQYF.

This clone has just one count. Other DNA sequences in this specimen translate into the identical CDR3. The chain uses TRBV28 and TRBJ2-7; 7 bases match TRBD1. V trimming: 5 bases; J trimming: 2 bases; junction bases outside the gene matches: 3. The germline CDR1 and CDR2 sequences are MDHEN and SYDVKM. The CDR3 spans 13 residues. This CDR3 is CASSGTATYEQYF. DNA for the CDR3: TGTGCCAGCAGTGGGACAGCAACCTACGAGCAGTACTTC.

The count of this clone is one. The chain couples TRBV27 to TRBJ1-2, with D possibly TRBD1 on 6 matching bases. The germline V gene has CDR1 MNHEY and CDR2 SMNVEV (reference sequence). Trimming left V 4 bases short and J 3 bases short, with 12 bases between. This CDR3 is 14 amino acids long. DNA for the CDR3: TGTGCCAGCAGTTCTAAAGGGGGGCACTATGGCTACACCTTC. Its translation: CASSSKGGHYGYTF.

The V gene is TRBV6-5, the J gene TRBJ1-3, with D unclear. V lost 5 bases to trimming and J lost 1 base, with 6 bases between them. Germline V gene sequence: CDR1 MNHEY, CDR2 SVGAGI. CDR3 length: 13 residues. DNA of the CDR3: TGTGCCAGCAGTCAAACTTCTGGAAACACCATATATTTT. Translating gives CASSQTSGNTIYF.

This clone was counted a single time. The chain has TRBV4-1 and TRBJ1-2; D remains unclear. The length of the CDR3 is 19 residues. Germline V gene data show CDR1 as MGHRA and CDR2 as YSYEKL. With 1 base removed from V and 4 bases from J, the gap between germline ends came to 25 bases. The CDR3 nucleotides are TGCGCCAGCAGCCAAGCCGAAAAAAAGCGTTGGAGAGAAGGCTATGGCTACACCTTC. Residues: CASSQAEKKRWREGYGYTF.

The chain couples TRBV6-1 to TRBJ1-2; no definite D call. The CDR3 is 11 amino acids. Germline V lookup: CDR1 MNHNS, CDR2 SASEGT. V lost 8 bases to trimming and J lost 1 base, with 5 bases between them. Here the CDR3 DNA reads TGTGCCAGCGGGGATAACTATGGCTACACCTTC. As protein: CASGDNYGYTF.

This sequence joins TRBV7-9 and TRBJ2-5, with 11 bases lining up with TRBD2. The CDR3 sequence is 15 residues long. Germline CDR1 reads SEHNR; CDR2 reads FQNEAQ (reference sequence). The V segment lost 10 bases and the J segment 5 bases; nucleotides outside the gene matches: 12. As DNA, the CDR3 is TGTGCCACCGGTTTACTAGCGGGAGAATGGGAGACCCAGTACTTC. Translation: CATGLLAGEWETQYF.

This chain connects TRBV7-9 to TRBJ2-2; the D gene is possibly TRBD1 (5 bases). Trimming cost V 5 bases and J 1 base, with 14 bases left between them. The CDR3 is made up of 16 amino acids. Germline V lookup: CDR1 SEHNR, CDR2 FQNEAQ (reference sequence). The CDR3, as DNA: TGTGCCAGCAGCCCCTTCCCCCAGGGGAACACCGGGGAGCTGTTTTTT. It translates to CASSPFPQGNTGELFF.

The CDR3 coding sequence is TGTGCCAGCGTATTTTCCTACGAGCAGTACTTC. Translation: CASVFSYEQYF. The chain joins TRBV6-1 to TRBJ2-7, with D hard to call. The CDR3 spans 11 residues. CDR1 is MNHNS and CDR2 is SASEGT in the germline V gene. V was clipped by 8 bases and J by 1 base, with 6 bases between them.

This sequence joins TRBV5-1 and TRBJ2-1, with TRBD2 as a possible D gene (6 bases). V was clipped by 5 bases and J by 0 bases, with 12 bases between them. The CDR3 runs to 15 residues. Germline assignment: CDR1 SGHRS and CDR2 YFSETQ. The CDR3 here is CASRGAGSSYNEQFF. The DNA for the CDR3 is TGCGCCAGCAGAGGTGCCGGGAGCTCCTACAATGAGCAGTTCTTC.

The V call is TRBV15, the J call TRBJ2-1; D might be TRBD1 or TRBD2, each matching 5 bases. The CDR3 is made up of 13 amino acids. Germline V CDR1 and CDR2: LNHNV, YYDKDF (reference sequence). With 6 bases removed from V and 4 bases from J, the gap between germline ends came to 10 bases. The CDR3 region is CATSSGRYNEQFF. CDR3 in DNA: TGTGCCACCAGTTCGGGGCGATACAATGAGCAGTTCTTC.

This clone was counted once. The rearrangement joins TRBV19 to TRBJ2-6; 10 bases agree with TRBD1. The J segment lost 0 bases and the V segment lost 11 bases, leaving 4 bases of the junction unmatched. Germline V CDR1 and CDR2: LNHDA, SQIVND (reference sequence). The CDR3 contains 15 residues. The CDR3 sequence: CASGTGDSGANVLTF. CDR3 in DNA: TGTGCCTCGGGGACAGGGGACTCTGGGGCCAACGTCCTGACTTTC.

This rearrangement joins TRBV15 to TRBJ2-4, with TRBD2 matching 7 bases. CDR1 and CDR2 (germline): LNHNV, YYDKDF (reference sequence). The CDR3 has 13 amino acids. V was clipped by 6 bases and J by 2 bases; unmatched bases: 1. The CDR3 reads CATRREPKNIQYF. DNA of the CDR3: TGTGCCACCAGGCGGGAGCCCAAAAACATTCAGTACTTC. The full variable domain, rest sourced from reference TRBV15 and TRBJ2-4, is DAMVIQNPRYQVTQFGKPVTLSCSQTLNHNVMYWYQQKSSQAPKLLFHYYDKDFNNEADTPDNFQSRRPNTSFCFLDIRSPGLGDTAMYLCATRREPKNIQYFGAGTRLSVL.

The chain recombines TRBV19 with TRBJ2-1; 7 bases are a match to TRBD1. Germline trimming cut 4 bases from V and 6 bases from J; bases unmatched to any gene: 3. The CDR3 extends over 13 amino acids. Germline V CDR1 and CDR2: LNHDA, SQIVND (reference sequence). The CDR3 here is CASSNRQGNEQFF. The DNA of the CDR3 is TGTGCCAGTAGTAACCGACAGGGCAATGAGCAGTTCTTC.

The chain is built from TRBV10-3 and TRBJ2-3; TRBD2 matches 10 bases. V shed 0 bases and J 3 bases; nucleotides not matched to a gene: 9. The CDR3 is 18 residues long. Germline V gives CDR1 ENHRY, CDR2 SYGVKD. The CDR3 loop reads CAISESRASGSITDTQYF. Here the CDR3 DNA reads TGTGCCATCAGTGAGTCGAGGGCTAGCGGGAGTATAACAGATACGCAGTATTTT.

V is TRBV27 and J is TRBJ2-1; the D gene is possibly TRBD1 (6 bases). Germline CDR1 MNHEY, CDR2 SMNVEV (reference sequence). V was clipped by 5 bases and J by 7 bases, with 18 bases between them. The CDR3 consists of 15 residues. CDR3 DNA: TGTGCCAGCAGTGTCACAGGGCACACCGAAAATGAGCAGTTCTTC. Amino acids: CASSVTGHTENEQFF.